This T cell receptor beta chain was captured by sequencing in a study of T cell responses to AZD1222 COVID-19 vaccine. General study findings and limits: Donors were chiefly white British, with a greater number of females, and clonal diversity was perhaps underestimated. Of the AZD1222 recipients, only 5 or 6 were seropositive at baseline. CD4 TCRs covered the whole spike, strongest at regions 160-218 and 743-854. Researchers took repertoire samples only after the peak T cell response had come.

This clone was seen just once. Its antigen is undetermined. Produced via immunoSEQ multiplex PCR; TCRdb's table is partial and in-frame only. The data contain some 80,000 clones, more than 70% of them singletons. The germline CDR1 and CDR2 sequences are SGHRS and YFSETQ. J was trimmed by 0 bases and V by 4 bases; bases with no gene match: 4. The CDR3 has 15 residues. The clonotype comes from an adult who received the MenACWY meningococcal vaccine as a control. The chain couples TRBV5-1 to TRBJ1-3; 7 nucleotides agree with TRBD1. The sequences come from peripheral blood, collected 28 days after the second dose of the MenACWY control vaccine. This chain's CDR3 is CASSVQGVSGNTIYF. The CDR3 DNA follows: TGCGCCAGCAGCGTCCAGGGGGTCTCTGGAAACACCATATATTTT.